What follows are 13 T cell receptor beta chains derived from one specimen sequenced in a study of PD-1 blockade in classical Hodgkin lymphoma. Profiled with immunoSEQ multiplex PCR; TCRdb holds only in-frame clones, not every one. The data hold about 94,000 clones, with 89% observed a single time. Brentuximab vedotin exposure varied, and every patient relapsed after autologous stem cell transplantation. This specimen consisted of peripheral blood mononuclear cells (PBMCs), obtained before the second cycle of nivolumab. All receptors come from a human donor with classical Hodgkin lymphoma.

V is TRBV6-1 and J is TRBJ1-1, with D possibly being TRBD1 (5 bases). In germline, CDR1 is MNHNS, CDR2 SASEGT. CDR3 length equals 12 residues. V was pared by 1 base and J by 5 bases, with 5 bases between. The CDR3 loop reads CASSEEGTEAFF. The DNA of the CDR3 is TGTGCCAGCAGTGAAGAGGGGACTGAAGCTTTCTTT.

CDR3 coding DNA: TGTGCCAGCAGCCAAGTCGGGGGAGCCTACGAGCAGTACTTC. Its protein is CASSQVGGAYEQYF. The chain links TRBV14 to TRBJ2-7; tentative D call: TRBD2 (6 bases). The V and J ends lost 1 base and 2 bases respectively, with 9 bases between them. This CDR3 contains 14 residues. CDR1 SGHDN and CDR2 FVKESK come from the germline V gene.

This clone was found once. The genes are TRBV7-9 and TRBJ2-1; 10 nucleotides agree with TRBD2. The CDR3 covers 15 residues. V dropped 4 bases and J dropped 2; count of bases not matched to a gene: 2. Germline V lookup: CDR1 SEHNR, CDR2 FQNEAQ (reference sequence). The CDR3: CASSSGLAAYNEQFF. The CDR3 bases are TGTGCCAGCAGCTCCGGACTAGCGGCCTACAATGAGCAGTTCTTC. Looking up the rest from reference TRBV7-9 and TRBJ2-1 gives the full variable domain: DTGVSQNPRHKITKRGQNVTFRCDPISEHNRLYWYRQTLGQGPEFLTYFQNEAQLEKSRLLSDRFSAERPKGSFSTLEIQRTEQGDSAMYLCASSSGLAAYNEQFFGPGTRLTVL.

This clone appeared a single time. This chain links TRBV28 with TRBJ2-1; 7 nucleotides line up with TRBD2. With 6 bases clipped from V and 8 bases from J, the junction kept 13 bases outside the gene matches. The CDR3 length is 15 residues. Germline CDR1 MDHEN, CDR2 SYDVKM. The CDR3 loop reads CASSYRLAGAYEQFF. The CDR3 DNA is TGTGCCAGCAGCTACCGGTTAGCGGGTGCGTATGAGCAGTTCTTC.

V usage is TRBV19 and J usage is TRBJ1-2; TRBD1 aligns across 10 bases. CDR3 length: 14 residues. Trimming took 6 bases from V and 7 from J; bases not matched to a gene: 8. CDR1 is LNHDA and CDR2 is SQIVND in the germline V gene (reference sequence). CDR3 protein: CASRPGQGISGYTF. The CDR3 DNA is TGTGCCAGTAGGCCGGGACAGGGGATTAGTGGCTACACCTTC.

The rearrangement joins TRBV7-9 to TRBJ2-1, with D possibly TRBD1 on 6 matching bases. CDR1 is SEHNR and CDR2 is FQNEAQ in the germline V gene (reference sequence). CDR3 length: 16 amino acids. Trimming left V 5 bases short and J 4 bases short, with 18 bases between. This chain's CDR3 is CASSQERGTPYNEQFF. DNA for the CDR3: TGTGCCAGCAGCCAAGAGAGGGGGACCCCGTACAATGAGCAGTTCTTC.

The V call is TRBV6-1, the J call TRBJ1-2; D is ambiguous. The CDR3 is 14 residues long. The V and J ends lost 2 bases and 2 bases respectively, with 9 bases between them. Germline lookup yields CDR1 MNHNS and CDR2 SASEGT. CDR3 bases: TGTGCCAGCAGTGAACAGACTTCCAACTATGGCTACACCTTC. Its protein is CASSEQTSNYGYTF.

V gene TRBV10-3 combines with J gene TRBJ2-5; D assignment may be TRBD1 or TRBD2 (5 bases each). The CDR3 sequence is 11 residues long. Germline CDR1 is ENHRY and CDR2 is SYGVKD. The V gene lost 4 bases and the J gene lost 5 bases, with 5 bases spanning the gap. The CDR3 loop is CAISGGETQYF. The CDR3 DNA follows: TGTGCCATCAGTGGGGGGGAGACCCAGTACTTC.

The chain links TRBV6-1 to TRBJ2-2; TRBD2 matches 8 bases. The CDR3 runs to 19 residues. CDR1 and CDR2 from the germline V gene are MNHNS and SASEGT. V gave up 2 bases and J gave up 6 bases; unmatched junction bases: 17. CDR3 amino acids: CASSERGLLVRGVSGELFF. CDR3 DNA sequence: TGTGCCAGCAGTGAACGGGGTCTCTTAGTGCGGGGGGTGTCCGGGGAGCTGTTTTTT.

The V gene is TRBV10-2, the J gene TRBJ2-1; the match to TRBD2 covers 14 bases. Trimming at V came to 6 bases and at J to 8 bases, leaving 6 bases not matched to a gene. CDR3 length: 15 amino acids. From germline, CDR1 is WSHSY and CDR2 SAAADI. Here the CDR3 DNA reads TGCGCCAGCAGGACCGGGACTAGCGGGAGCGATGAGCAGTTCTTC. Its translation is CASRTGTSGSDEQFF.

The V call is TRBV19, the J call TRBJ2-7; 10 nucleotides line up with TRBD1. This CDR3 spans 13 amino acids. CDR1 is LNHDA and CDR2 is SQIVND in the germline V gene (reference sequence). Unmatched junction bases numbered 9, after V lost 10 bases and J lost 6 bases. CDR3 loop: CATLGTGEIEQYF. In DNA, the CDR3 is TGTGCCACCCTAGGGACAGGGGAGATCGAGCAGTACTTC.

V and J are TRBV7-9 and TRBJ2-5, with D hard to call. Germline V CDR1 and CDR2: SEHNR, FQNEAQ (reference sequence). The V and J ends lost 2 bases and 7 bases respectively, with 11 bases between them. The CDR3 totals 13 residues. The CDR3 DNA is TGTGCCAGCAGCTTATCCCACCTTGGGACCCAGTACTTC. This sequence encodes CASSLSHLGTQYF.

This chain joins TRBV5-1 and TRBJ2-5; the D gene is possibly TRBD1 (5 bases). The CDR3 has 14 amino acids. The germline gives CDR1 SGHRS, CDR2 YFSETQ. Trimming removed 2 bases at V and 4 bases at J, with 12 bases between. DNA for the CDR3: TGCGCCAGCAGCTTAGGAAGGGGTTTAGAGACCCAGTACTTC. This gives the protein CASSLGRGLETQYF.